This T cell receptor beta chain emerged from a study of cytomegalovirus exposure and HLA in healthy donors. Study-wide context: The 100 to 150 validation repertoires, a later analysis reported, used the same platform as the 550 to 700 repertoires from the first cohort.

Assay: immunoSEQ multiplex PCR; the TCRdb copy retains only in-frame clones and omits some. The sample has fewer than 150,000 clones; 70% to 90% are singletons. Regarding the study as a whole: Researchers catalogued approximately 170 TCR beta chains as cytomegalovirus-associated. The CMV antigen specificity of a few CMV-associated chains was confirmed through in vitro analysis.

As concerns this clone: The antigen is not known.

In germline, CDR1 is SGHTA, CDR2 FQGTGA. Trimming took off 4 bases at V and 2 bases at J, with 7 bases between the two ends. This CDR3 has 13 amino acids. This chain uses TRBV7-3 with TRBJ2-3, with TRBD2 as a possible D gene (5 bases). Sequenced input: PBMCs. The sequence was collected from a woman aged 18-35 years in good health and CMV-seropositive. Here the CDR3 reads CASSSGYTDTQYF. CDR3 in DNA: TGTGCCAGCAGCTCGGGGTACACAGATACGCAGTATTTT.